This TCR beta chain came from a study of blood T cells in healthy people across ages. Germline CDR1 and CDR2: SGHAT and FQDESV (reference sequence). Trimming removed 5 bases at V and 0 bases at J, with 20 bases between. This CDR3 region has 18 residues. The second PCR ran roughly 6 to 11 cycles with a sample-barcoded 5' primer and J-beta primers. A single record per CDR3 protein comes from TCRdb applying MiXCR to the 5' RACE reads. The repertoire holds 1.5 million to 2 million distinct CDR3 sequences, with more than 35% as singletons. Every donor gave 8 to 10 milliliters of peripheral blood. The receptor was isolated from a human donor in good health. The chain employs TRBV11-1 and TRBJ2-1; a possible D gene is TRBD2 (5 bases). The sequencing input was blood. CDR3 coding DNA: TGTGCCAGCAGCCAAATCGGCTTTGAGGGAAGCTCCTACAATGAGCAGTTCTTC. This encodes CASSQIGFEGSSYNEQFF. The full variable domain, in which reference TRBV11-1 and TRBJ2-1 provide the parts outside the CDR3, is EAEVAQSPRYKITEKSQAVAFWCDPISGHATLYWYRQILGQGPELLVQFQDESVVDDSQLPKDRFSAERLKGVDSTLKIQPAELGDSAMYLCASSQIGFEGSSYNEQFFGPGTRLTVL.